Shown below are 7 T cell receptor beta chains from a single sample sequenced in a study of CXCR3-negative and CXCR3-positive naive CD8 T cells (dated by TCRdb to about 2019). The sequencing machine was a NextSeq 550. The Human TCR Profiling Kit (MiLaboratory) was used to prepare UMI-labeled 5' RACE TRB cDNA libraries. After TCRdb reprocessed the reads, each CDR3 protein sequence was kept as one row, without DNA. The record for this sample contains about 120,000 distinct CDR3 sequences. Jointly, the top ten make up 0.25% to 0.35% of the sample. Sequences were obtained from naive CXCR3- CD8+ T cells from blood. The cell subset or site label, read with the paper, signifies: CD45RO-CCR7+CD27+CD95- naive CD8+ T cells lacking CXCR3 (TNR3-). The receptors were gathered from a human donor in good health. Some clones in this sample may be carry-over from other donors' samples.

V gene TRBV20-1 combines with J gene TRBJ2-5; TCRdb reports TRBD2, a call that lacks DNA to check it against. CDR1 is DFQATT, CDR2 SNEGSKA, per germline (reference sequence). The CDR3 extends over 15 amino acids. CDR3 in amino acids: CGGTSWESAQETQYF.

The chain is built from TRBV6-1 and TRBJ1-5. Germline-derived CDR1 and CDR2 are MNHNS and SASEGT. The CDR3 contains 14 residues. CDR3 protein: CASSELGSDQPQHF.

The rearrangement links TRBV29-1 to TRBJ2-7; TCRdb gives TRBD2 as the D gene, but with no DNA this cannot be confirmed. Germline V lookup: CDR1 SQVTM, CDR2 ANQGSEA. The CDR3 contains 15 residues. The CDR3: CSAWGGALSAGEQYF.

The V gene is TRBV4-1, the J gene TRBJ2-7; TCRdb designates TRBD1, a call that cannot be tested without DNA. The length of the CDR3 is 15 residues. Germline V gene data show CDR1 as MGHRA and CDR2 as YSYEKL. CDR3 sequence: CASSQGQGNVDEQYF.

The chain carries TRBV29-1 and TRBJ2-1; TCRdb's D call of TRBD2 is untestable without DNA. The CDR3 extends over 16 amino acids. From germline, CDR1 is SQVTM and CDR2 ANQGSEA. The CDR3: CSVELARVSIYNEQFF.

This chain joins TRBV4-1 and TRBJ2-7. CDR1 is MGHRA and CDR2 is YSYEKL in the germline V gene. The length of the CDR3 is 13 residues. The chain's CDR3 is CASSQDTTYEQYF.

The chain links TRBV3-1 to TRBJ1-5. Germline V gene data show CDR1 as LGHDT and CDR2 as YNNKEL (reference sequence). This CDR3 has 14 residues. CDR3: CASAEGLSNQPQHF.